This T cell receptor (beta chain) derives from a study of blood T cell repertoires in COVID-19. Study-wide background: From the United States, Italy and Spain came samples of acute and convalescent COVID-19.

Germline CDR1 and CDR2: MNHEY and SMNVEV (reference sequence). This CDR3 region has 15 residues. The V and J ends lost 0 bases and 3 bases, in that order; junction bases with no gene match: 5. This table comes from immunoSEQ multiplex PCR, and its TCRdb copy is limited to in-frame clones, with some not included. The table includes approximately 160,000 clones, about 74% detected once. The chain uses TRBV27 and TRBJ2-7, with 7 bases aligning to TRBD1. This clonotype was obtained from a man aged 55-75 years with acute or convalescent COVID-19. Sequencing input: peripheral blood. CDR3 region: CASSLSGQLYYEQYF. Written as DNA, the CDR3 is TGTGCCAGCAGTTTATCGGGACAGCTTTACTACGAGCAGTACTTC.